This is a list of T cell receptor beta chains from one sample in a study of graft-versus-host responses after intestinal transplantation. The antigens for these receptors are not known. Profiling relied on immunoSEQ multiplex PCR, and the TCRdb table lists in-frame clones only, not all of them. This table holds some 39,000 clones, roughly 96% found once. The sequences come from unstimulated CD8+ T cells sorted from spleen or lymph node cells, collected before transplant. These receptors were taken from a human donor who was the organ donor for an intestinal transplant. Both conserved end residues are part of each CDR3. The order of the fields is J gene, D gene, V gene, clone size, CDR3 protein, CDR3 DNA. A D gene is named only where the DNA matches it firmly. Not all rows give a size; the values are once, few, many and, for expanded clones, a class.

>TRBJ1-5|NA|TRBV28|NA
CASSLGRSNQPQHF
TGTGCCAGCAGTTTGGGACGGAGCAATCAGCCCCAGCATTTT
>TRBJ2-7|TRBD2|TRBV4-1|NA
CASSQARLAGGYEQYF
TGCGCCAGCAGCCAAGCGCGACTAGCGGGGGGTTACGAGCAGTACTTC
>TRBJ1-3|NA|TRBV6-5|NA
CASSYLGGDGNTIYF
TGTGCCAGCAGTTATCTTGGGGGCGACGGAAACACCATATATTTT
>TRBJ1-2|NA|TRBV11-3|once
CASSLDSGGYTF
TGTGCCAGCAGCTTAGATAGCGGAGGCTACACCTTC
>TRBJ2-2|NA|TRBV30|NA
CAWSVGIDLNTGELFF
TGTGCCTGGAGTGTAGGAATTGACTTGAACACCGGGGAGCTGTTTTTT
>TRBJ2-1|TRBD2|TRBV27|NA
CASSSYGSGGALYNEQFF
TGTGCCAGCAGTTCATATGGAAGCGGGGGGGCCCTTTACAATGAGCAGTTCTTC
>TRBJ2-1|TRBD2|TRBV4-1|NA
CASSQDSREGSYNEQFF
TGCGCCAGCAGCCAAGATAGCAGGGAGGGATCCTACAATGAGCAGTTCTTC
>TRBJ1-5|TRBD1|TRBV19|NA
CASSFDRVETQPQHF
TGTGCCAGTAGTTTCGACAGGGTTGAGACTCAGCCCCAGCATTTT
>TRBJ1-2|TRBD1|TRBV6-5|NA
CASSYGQGLLGYTF
TGTGCCAGCAGTTATGGACAGGGCCTATTGGGCTACACCTTC
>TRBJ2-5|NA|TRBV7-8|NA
CASSQNVDYQETQYF
TGTGCCAGCAGTCAAAACGTGGACTACCAAGAGACCCAGTACTTC
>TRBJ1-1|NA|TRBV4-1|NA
CASSQSVATEAFF
TGCGCCAGCAGCCAATCGGTGGCAACTGAAGCTTTCTTT
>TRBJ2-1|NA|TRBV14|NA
CASSQVGGGPYNEQFF
TGTGCCAGCAGCCAAGTAGGGGGGGGCCCCTACAATGAGCAGTTCTTC
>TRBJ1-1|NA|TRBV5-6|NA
CASSLGANTEAFF
TGTGCCAGCAGTCTCGGTGCCAACACTGAAGCTTTCTTT
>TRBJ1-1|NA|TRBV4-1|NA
CASSQVREVTEAFF
TGCGCCAGCAGCCAAGTCAGGGAAGTTACTGAAGCTTTCTTT
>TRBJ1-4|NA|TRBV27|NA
CASSAYAGTNEKLFF
TGTGCCAGCAGTGCGTACGCGGGAACTAATGAAAAACTGTTTTTT
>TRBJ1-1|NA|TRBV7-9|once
CASSPGSNWVESNTEAFF
TGTGCCAGCAGCCCGGGTTCTAATTGGGTAGAATCGAACACTGAAGCTTTCTTT
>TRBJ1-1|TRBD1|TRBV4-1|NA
CASSQVAGGNTEAFF
TGCGCCAGCAGCCAAGTGGCAGGGGGAAACACTGAAGCTTTCTTT
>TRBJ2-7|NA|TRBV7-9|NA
CASSLWGYEQYF
TGTGCCAGCAGCTTATGGGGCTACGAGCAGTACTTC
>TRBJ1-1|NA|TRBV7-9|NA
CASSSPPTVNTEAFF
TGTGCCAGCAGCTCTCCCCCAACAGTGAACACTGAAGCTTTCTTT
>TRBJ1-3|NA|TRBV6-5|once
CASSYSADSGNTIYF
TGTGCCAGCAGTTACTCCGCGGACTCTGGAAACACCATATATTTT
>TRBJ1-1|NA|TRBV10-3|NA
CAISEEQAMNTEAFF
TGTGCCATCAGTGAGGAACAGGCGATGAACACTGAAGCTTTCTTT
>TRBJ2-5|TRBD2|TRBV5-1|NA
CASSFSGGAWKTQYF
TGCGCCAGCAGCTTTAGCGGGGGGGCCTGGAAGACCCAGTACTTC
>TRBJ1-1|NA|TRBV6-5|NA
CASSYGEGTEAFF
TGTGCCAGCAGTTACGGGGAGGGCACTGAAGCTTTCTTT
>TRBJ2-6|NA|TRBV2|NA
CASSDLGHLAFGANVLTF
TGTGCCAGCAGTGACCTTGGACATCTGGCGTTCGGGGCCAACGTCCTGACTTTC
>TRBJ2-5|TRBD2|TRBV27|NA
CASSPTLAGVPQETQYF
TGTGCCAGCAGTCCCACGCTAGCGGGGGTTCCTCAAGAGACCCAGTACTTC
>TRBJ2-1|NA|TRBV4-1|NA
CASSRRGGEQFF
TGCGCCAGCAGCCGCAGGGGAGGTGAGCAGTTCTTC
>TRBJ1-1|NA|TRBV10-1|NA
CASSDFYRAGNTEAFF
TGCGCCAGCAGTGACTTTTACAGGGCGGGGAACACTGAAGCTTTCTTT
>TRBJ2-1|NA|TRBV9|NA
CASSESGTEQFF
TGTGCCAGCAGCGAGTCCGGGACAGAGCAGTTCTTC
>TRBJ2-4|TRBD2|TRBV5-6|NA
CASSQLTSGGVKNIQYF
TGTGCCAGCAGCCAGCTGACTAGCGGGGGGGTTAAAAACATTCAGTACTTC
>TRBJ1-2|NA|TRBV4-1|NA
CASSQISRDGYTF
TGCGCCAGCAGCCAAATTTCCAGGGACGGCTACACCTTC
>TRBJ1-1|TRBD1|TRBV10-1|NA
CASSENRGESEAFF
TGCGCCAGCAGTGAGAACAGGGGGGAATCTGAAGCTTTCTTT
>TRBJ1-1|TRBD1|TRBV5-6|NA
CASSPGQLDTEAFF
TGTGCCAGCAGCCCGGGACAGTTAGACACTGAAGCTTTCTTT
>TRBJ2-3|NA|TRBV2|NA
CASRYGAVSTDTQYF
TGTGCCAGCAGGTATGGGGCGGTTAGCACAGATACGCAGTATTTT
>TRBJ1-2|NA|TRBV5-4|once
CASSVTQNYGYTF
TGTGCCAGCAGCGTAACTCAAAACTATGGCTACACCTTC
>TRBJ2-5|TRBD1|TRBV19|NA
CASTSRGLVTQYF
TGTGCCAGTACTTCCAGGGGGCTGGTGACCCAGTACTTC
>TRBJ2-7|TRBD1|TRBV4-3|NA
CASSQVWTGVGEQYF
TGCGCCAGCAGCCAAGTTTGGACAGGTGTTGGCGAGCAGTACTTC
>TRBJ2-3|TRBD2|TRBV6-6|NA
CASRWTSGADTQYF
TGTGCCAGCAGATGGACTAGCGGGGCAGATACGCAGTATTTT
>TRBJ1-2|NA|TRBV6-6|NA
CASSYGGGYTF
TGTGCCAGCAGTTACGGCGGCGGCTACACCTTC
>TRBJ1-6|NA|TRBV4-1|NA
CASSQDGSPLHF
TGCGCCAGCAGCCAAGACGGTTCACCCCTCCACTTT
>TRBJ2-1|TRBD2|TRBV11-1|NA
CASSFVGLNYNEQFF
TGTGCCAGCAGCTTCGTGGGACTAAATTACAATGAGCAGTTCTTC
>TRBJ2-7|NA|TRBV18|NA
CASSPDSSYEQYF
TGTGCCAGCTCACCGGACAGCTCCTACGAGCAGTACTTC
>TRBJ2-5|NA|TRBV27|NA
CASSVGGAGETQYF
TGTGCCAGCAGTGTTGGGGGGGCCGGAGAGACCCAGTACTTC
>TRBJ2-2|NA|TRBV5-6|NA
CASSPGTGAVFGDTGELFF
TGTGCCAGCAGCCCCGGAACGGGGGCGGTGTTCGGGGACACCGGGGAGCTGTTTTTT
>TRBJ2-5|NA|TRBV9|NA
CASSPGTVLQETQYF
TGTGCCAGCAGCCCCGGGACGGTTCTCCAAGAGACCCAGTACTTC
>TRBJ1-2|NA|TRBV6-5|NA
CASSYSIASPYGYTF
TGTGCCAGCAGTTACTCGATCGCCAGTCCCTATGGCTACACCTTC